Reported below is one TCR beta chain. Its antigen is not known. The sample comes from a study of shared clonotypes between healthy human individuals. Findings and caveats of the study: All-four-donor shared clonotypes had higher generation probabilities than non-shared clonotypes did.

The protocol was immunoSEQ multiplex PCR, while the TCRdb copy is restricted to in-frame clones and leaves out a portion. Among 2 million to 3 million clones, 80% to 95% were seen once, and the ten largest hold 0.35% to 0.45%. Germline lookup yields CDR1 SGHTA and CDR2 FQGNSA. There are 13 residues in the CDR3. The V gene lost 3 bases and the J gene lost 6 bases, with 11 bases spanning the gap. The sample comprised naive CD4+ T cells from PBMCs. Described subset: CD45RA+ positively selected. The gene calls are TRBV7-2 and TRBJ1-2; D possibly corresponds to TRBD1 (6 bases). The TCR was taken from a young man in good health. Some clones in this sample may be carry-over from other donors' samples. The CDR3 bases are TGTGCCAGCAGCTTGCCGGGGGCGGATGGCTACACCTTC. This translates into CASSLPGADGYTF. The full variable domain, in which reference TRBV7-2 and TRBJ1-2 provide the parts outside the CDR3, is GAGVSQSPSNKVTEKGKDVELRCDPISGHTALYWYRQSLGQGLEFLIYFQGNSAPDKSGLPSDRFSAERTGGSVSTLTIQRTQQEDSAVYLCASSLPGADGYTFGSGTRLTVV.